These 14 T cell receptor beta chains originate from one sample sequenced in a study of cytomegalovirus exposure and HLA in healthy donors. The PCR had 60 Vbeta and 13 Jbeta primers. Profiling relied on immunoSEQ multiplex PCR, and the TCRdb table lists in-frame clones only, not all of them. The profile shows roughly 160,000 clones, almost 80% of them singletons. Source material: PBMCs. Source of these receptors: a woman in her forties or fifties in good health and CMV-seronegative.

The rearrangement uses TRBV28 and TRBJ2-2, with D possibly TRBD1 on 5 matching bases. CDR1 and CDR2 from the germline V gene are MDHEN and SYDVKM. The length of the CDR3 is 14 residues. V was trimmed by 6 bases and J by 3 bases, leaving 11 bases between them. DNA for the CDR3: TGTGCCAGCAGAGGTTCCAGGGACACCGGGGAGCTGTTTTTT. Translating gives CASRGSRDTGELFF.

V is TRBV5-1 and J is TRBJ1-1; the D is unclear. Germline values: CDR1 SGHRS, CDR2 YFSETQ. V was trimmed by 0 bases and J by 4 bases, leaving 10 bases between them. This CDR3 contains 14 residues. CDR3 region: CASSLGSGSTEAFF. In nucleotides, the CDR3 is TGCGCCAGCAGCTTGGGGAGTGGGAGCACTGAAGCTTTCTTT.

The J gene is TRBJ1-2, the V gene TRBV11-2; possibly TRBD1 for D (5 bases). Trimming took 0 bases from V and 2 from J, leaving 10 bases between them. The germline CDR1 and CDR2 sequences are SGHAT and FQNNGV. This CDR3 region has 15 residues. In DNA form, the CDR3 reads TGTGCCAGCAGCTTAGAGTTGGGGCAGAACTATGGCTACACCTTC. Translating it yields CASSLELGQNYGYTF.

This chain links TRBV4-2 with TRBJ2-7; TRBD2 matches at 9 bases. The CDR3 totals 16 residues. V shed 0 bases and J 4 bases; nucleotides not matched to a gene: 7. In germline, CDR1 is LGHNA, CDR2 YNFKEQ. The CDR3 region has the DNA TGTGCCAGCAGCCAAGACGAGGCGGGAGGGGGGTACGAGCAGTACTTC. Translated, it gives CASSQDEAGGGYEQYF.

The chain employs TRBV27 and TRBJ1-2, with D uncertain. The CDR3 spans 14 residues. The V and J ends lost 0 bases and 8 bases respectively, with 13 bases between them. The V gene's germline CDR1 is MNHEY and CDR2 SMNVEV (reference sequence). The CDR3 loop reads CASSLSNYIGGYTF. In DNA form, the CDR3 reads TGTGCCAGCAGTTTATCGAACTATATTGGGGGCTACACCTTC.

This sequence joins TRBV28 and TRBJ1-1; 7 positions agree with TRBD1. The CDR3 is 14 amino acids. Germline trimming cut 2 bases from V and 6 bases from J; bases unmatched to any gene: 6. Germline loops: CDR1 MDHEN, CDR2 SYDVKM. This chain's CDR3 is CASSLVEGASEAFF. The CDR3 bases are TGTGCCAGCAGTTTAGTTGAGGGGGCCTCTGAAGCTTTCTTT.

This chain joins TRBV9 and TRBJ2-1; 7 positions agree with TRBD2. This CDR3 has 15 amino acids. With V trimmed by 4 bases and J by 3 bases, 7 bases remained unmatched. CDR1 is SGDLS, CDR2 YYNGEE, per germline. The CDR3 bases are TGTGCCAGCAGCCCCAGGGACTATGGCTACAATGAGCAGTTCTTC. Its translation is CASSPRDYGYNEQFF.

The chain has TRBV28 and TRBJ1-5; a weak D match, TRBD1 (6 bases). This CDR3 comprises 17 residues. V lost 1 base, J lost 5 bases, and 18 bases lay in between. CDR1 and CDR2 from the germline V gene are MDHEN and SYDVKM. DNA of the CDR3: TGTGCCAGCAGTTTATATTACAGGGTAATGGTTTATCAGCCCCAGCATTTT. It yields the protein CASSLYYRVMVYQPQHF. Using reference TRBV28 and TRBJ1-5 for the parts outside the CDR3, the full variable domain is DVKVTQSSRYLVKRTGEKVFLECVQDMDHENMFWYRQDPGLGLRLIYFSYDVKMKEKGDIPEGYSVSREKKERFSLILESASTNQTSMYLCASSLYYRVMVYQPQHFGDGTRLSIL.

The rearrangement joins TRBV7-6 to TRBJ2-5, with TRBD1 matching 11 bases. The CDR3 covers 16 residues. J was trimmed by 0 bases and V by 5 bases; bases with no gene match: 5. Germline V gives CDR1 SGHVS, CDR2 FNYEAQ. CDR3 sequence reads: CASSIRDRGYQETQYF. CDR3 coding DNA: TGTGCCAGCAGCATCCGGGACAGGGGGTACCAAGAGACCCAGTACTTC. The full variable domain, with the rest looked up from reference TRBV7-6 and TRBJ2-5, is GAGVSQSPRYKVTKRGQDVALRCDPISGHVSLYWYRQALGQGPEFLTYFNYEAQQDKSGLPNDRFSAERPEGSISTLTIQRTEQRDSAMYRCASSIRDRGYQETQYFGPGTRLLVL.

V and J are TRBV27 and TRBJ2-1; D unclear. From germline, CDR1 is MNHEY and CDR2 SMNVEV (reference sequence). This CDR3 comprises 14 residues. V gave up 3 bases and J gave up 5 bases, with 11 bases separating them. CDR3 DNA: TGTGCCAGCAGTTTTTGGGCAAACCACAATGAGCAGTTCTTC. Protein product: CASSFWANHNEQFF.

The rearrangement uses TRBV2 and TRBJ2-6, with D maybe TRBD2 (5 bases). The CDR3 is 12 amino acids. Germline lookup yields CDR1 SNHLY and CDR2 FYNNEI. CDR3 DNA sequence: TGTGCAGCGGACTCTGGGGCCAACGTCCTGACTTTC. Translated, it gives CAADSGANVLTF.

This chain's CDR3 is CAISATGETEAFF. CDR3 nucleotide sequence: TGTGCCATCAGTGCGACAGGGGAGACTGAAGCTTTCTTT. The rearrangement links TRBV10-3 to TRBJ1-1; the match to TRBD1 covers 8 bases. This CDR3 region has 13 residues. CDR1 ENHRY and CDR2 SYGVKD come from the germline V gene. The V gene end was trimmed by 4 bases and the J gene end by 5 bases; junction bases not matched to a gene: 3.

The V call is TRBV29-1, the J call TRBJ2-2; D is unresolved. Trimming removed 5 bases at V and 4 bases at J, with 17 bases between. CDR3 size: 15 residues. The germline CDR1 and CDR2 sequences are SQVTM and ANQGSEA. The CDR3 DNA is TGCAGCGTTACAGCACCCCCTGGGTCCACCGGGGAGCTGTTTTTT. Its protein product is CSVTAPPGSTGELFF.

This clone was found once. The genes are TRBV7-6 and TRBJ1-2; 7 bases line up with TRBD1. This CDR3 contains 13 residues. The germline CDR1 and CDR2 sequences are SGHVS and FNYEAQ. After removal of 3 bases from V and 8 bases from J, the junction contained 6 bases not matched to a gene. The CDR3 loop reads CASSFDREGGYTF. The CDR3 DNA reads TGTGCCAGCAGCTTCGACAGGGAAGGAGGCTACACCTTC. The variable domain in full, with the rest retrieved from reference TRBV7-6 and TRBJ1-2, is GAGVSQSPRYKVTKRGQDVALRCDPISGHVSLYWYRQALGQGPEFLTYFNYEAQQDKSGLPNDRFSAERPEGSISTLTIQRTEQRDSAMYRCASSFDREGGYTFGSGTRLTVV.